One and the same sample provided the 14 T cell receptor beta chains below, sequenced in a study of blood T cell repertoires in COVID-19. Generated by immunoSEQ multiplex PCR, the TCRdb table keeps only in-frame clones and is missing some. The profile covers around 300,000 clones, with around 87% appearing a single time and 1% taken by the ten largest. The source material was peripheral blood. The source is a man aged 50 or older with active or convalescent COVID-19.

The chain couples TRBV5-1 to TRBJ1-3; maybe TRBD1 (6 bases). Germline-derived CDR1 and CDR2 are SGHRS and YFSETQ. The CDR3 is 15 amino acids. The V end was cut by 4 bases, the J end by 0 bases, with 11 bases between. The CDR3 coding sequence is TGCGCCAGCAGCAGCACAGGGAGCTCTGGAAACACCATATATTTT. The encoded protein is CASSSTGSSGNTIYF.

The DNA for the CDR3 is TGCGCCAGCAGCTGGAACGGGAGGGAGACCCAGTACTTC. Its protein is CASSWNGRETQYF. This rearrangement joins TRBV5-1 to TRBJ2-5; 7 bases are shared with TRBD2. The CDR3 contains 13 residues. In germline, CDR1 is SGHRS, CDR2 YFSETQ. The ends lost 3 bases at V and 5 bases at J; junction bases unmatched: 4.

This chain uses TRBV3-1 (or the pseudogene TRBV3-2) with TRBJ2-5; no clear D. Trimming removed 1 base at V and 5 bases at J, with 11 bases between. This CDR3 contains 14 residues. Germline V CDR1 and CDR2: LGHDT, YNNKEL (reference sequence). The CDR3 region has the DNA TGTGCCAGCAGCCAAGGCCTAGTCGTGGAGACCCAGTACTTC. Its translation: CASSQGLVVETQYF.

This chain uses TRBV5-4 with TRBJ2-1; TRBD2 agrees at 10 bases. The J segment lost 4 bases and the V segment lost 3 bases, leaving 7 bases of the junction unmatched. The CDR3 sequence is 16 residues long. In germline, CDR1 is SGHNT, CDR2 YYREEE (reference sequence). CDR3: CASSSATSGIYNEQFF. The CDR3 DNA reads as TGTGCCAGCAGCTCCGCTACTAGCGGGATTTACAATGAGCAGTTCTTC.

This chain connects TRBV19 to TRBJ1-5, with 8 bases fitting TRBD1. The ends lost 7 bases at V and 11 bases at J; junction bases unmatched: 13. The CDR3 covers 14 residues. Germline V gene sequence: CDR1 LNHDA, CDR2 SQIVND (reference sequence). For the CDR3, the DNA is TGTGCCAGTATCGGACAGGGAGCCATGTGGTCCCAGCATTTT. This translates into CASIGQGAMWSQHF. Full variable domain (remainder filled in from reference TRBV19 and TRBJ1-5): DGGITQSPKYLFRKEGQNVTLSCEQNLNHDAMYWYRQDPGQGLRLIYYSQIVNDFQKGDIAEGYSVSREKKESFPLTVTSAQKNPTAFYLCASIGQGAMWSQHFGDGTRLSIL.

This chain uses TRBV10-3 with TRBJ2-5, with TRBD2 matching over 14 bases. Unmatched junction bases numbered 12, after V lost 4 bases and J lost 2 bases. CDR3 length: 19 residues. Germline CDR1 reads ENHRY; CDR2 reads SYGVKD. In DNA form, the CDR3 reads TGTGCCATCAGTGGTAAAGGGACTAGCGGGGGTGGGGTTCAAGAGACCCAGTACTTC. This gives the protein CAISGKGTSGGGVQETQYF.

The CDR3 loop reads CASSFYSNTEAFF. The CDR3 DNA is TGTGCCAGCAGCTTTTATTCGAACACTGAAGCTTTCTTT. The chain carries TRBV7-3 and TRBJ1-1; D is undetermined. CDR1 is SGHTA, CDR2 FQGTGA, per germline. Trimming took off 3 bases at V and 1 base at J, with 6 bases between the two ends. This CDR3 spans 13 amino acids.

This chain connects TRBV4-2 to TRBJ1-1; 7 nucleotides match TRBD1. Unmatched junction bases numbered 5, after V lost 3 bases and J lost 1 base. The CDR3 loop spans 15 amino acids. Germline V gene lookup returns CDR1 LGHNA and CDR2 YNFKEQ. The CDR3 DNA reads as TGTGCCAGCAGCCAGAGACAGGGCCAGAACACTGAAGCTTTCTTT. Encoded protein: CASSQRQGQNTEAFF.

Note on this clone: Other DNA sequences of this sample code for an identical CDR3. The chain combines TRBV19 with TRBJ1-5, with TRBD1 matching 8 bases. Germline loops: CDR1 LNHDA, CDR2 SQIVND (reference sequence). This CDR3 has 14 residues. Trimming removed 6 bases from V and 2 bases from J; junction bases left unmatched: 3. Here the CDR3 reads CASSLDRGNQPQHF. DNA of the CDR3: TGTGCCAGTAGCCTGGACAGGGGCAATCAGCCCCAGCATTTT.

The rearrangement uses TRBV5-1 and TRBJ2-7, with 9 positions matching TRBD2. The length of the CDR3 is 15 residues. Per the germline V gene, CDR1 is SGHRS and CDR2 is YFSETQ. The junction had 7 bases not matched to a gene; V was cut back by 3 bases and J by 3 bases. The CDR3 DNA is TGCGCCAGCAGCTCCCTGACTAGCGGATACTACGAGCAGTACTTC. This sequence encodes CASSSLTSGYYEQYF.

In this sample, this clone turned up a few times. The V call is TRBV5-1, the J call TRBJ1-6; 7 nucleotides align to TRBD1. Germline V gene lookup returns CDR1 SGHRS and CDR2 YFSETQ. V dropped 7 bases and J dropped 4; count of bases not matched to a gene: 8. This CDR3 has 15 amino acids. The CDR3 DNA reads TGCGCCAGCGCCGAACAGGGGCCTTATAATTCACCCCTCCACTTT. Protein product: CASAEQGPYNSPLHF.

The chain recombines TRBV5-6 with TRBJ1-6; D gene ambiguous. CDR3 size: 17 residues. Trimming took 4 bases from V and 2 from J, leaving 16 bases between them. CDR1 and CDR2 from the germline V gene are SGHDT and YYEEEE. In DNA form, the CDR3 reads TGTGCCAGCAGCCCCGATCCGGGAGGAACCTATAATTCACCCCTCCACTTT. Protein product: CASSPDPGGTYNSPLHF.

This clone has just one count. J is TRBJ1-4 and V is TRBV2; tentatively, D is TRBD1 (5 bases). The CDR3 has 15 residues. Germline CDR1 SNHLY, CDR2 FYNNEI. V lost 2 bases, J lost 5 bases, and 12 bases lay in between. The CDR3 DNA reads TGTGCCAGCAGTGAACGGCAGGGTCGAAATGAAAAACTGTTTTTT. It yields the protein CASSERQGRNEKLFF.

The chain has TRBV4-3 and TRBJ2-3; the match to TRBD2 covers 14 bases. CDR3 length equals 17 residues. From germline, CDR1 is LGHNA and CDR2 YSLEER. V trimming: 0 bases; J trimming: 7 bases; junction bases outside the gene matches: 6. In nucleotides, the CDR3 is TGCGCCAGCAGCCAAGAGGGACTAGCGGGGGAGTTATATACGCAGTATTTT. Translation: CASSQEGLAGELYTQYF.